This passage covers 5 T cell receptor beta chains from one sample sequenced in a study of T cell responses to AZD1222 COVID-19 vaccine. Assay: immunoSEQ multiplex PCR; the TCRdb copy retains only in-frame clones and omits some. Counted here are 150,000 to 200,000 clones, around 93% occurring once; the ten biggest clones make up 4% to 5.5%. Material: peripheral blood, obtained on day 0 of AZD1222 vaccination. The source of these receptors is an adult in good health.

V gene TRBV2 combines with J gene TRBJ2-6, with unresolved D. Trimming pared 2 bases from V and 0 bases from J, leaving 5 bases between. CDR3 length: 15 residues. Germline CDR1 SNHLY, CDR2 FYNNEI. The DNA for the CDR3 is TGTGCCAGCAGTGAATCTAACTCTGGGGCCAACGTCCTGACTTTC. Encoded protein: CASSESNSGANVLTF.

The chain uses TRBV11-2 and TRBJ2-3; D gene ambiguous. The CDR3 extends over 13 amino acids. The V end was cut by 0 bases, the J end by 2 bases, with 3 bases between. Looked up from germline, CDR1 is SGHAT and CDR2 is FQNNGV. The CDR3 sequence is CASSLDTTDTQYF. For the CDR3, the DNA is TGTGCCAGCAGCTTAGACACCACAGATACGCAGTATTTT.

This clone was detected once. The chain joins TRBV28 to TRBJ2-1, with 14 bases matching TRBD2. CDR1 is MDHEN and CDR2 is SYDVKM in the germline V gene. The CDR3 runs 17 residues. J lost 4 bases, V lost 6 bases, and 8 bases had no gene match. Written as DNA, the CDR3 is TGTGCCAGCAGACCCGGGACTAGCGGGAGTAGGTACAATGAGCAGTTCTTC. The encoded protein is CASRPGTSGSRYNEQFF. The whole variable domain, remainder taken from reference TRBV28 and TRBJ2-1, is DVKVTQSSRYLVKRTGEKVFLECVQDMDHENMFWYRQDPGLGLRLIYFSYDVKMKEKGDIPEGYSVSREKKERFSLILESASTNQTSMYLCASRPGTSGSRYNEQFFGPGTRLTVL.

CDR3 sequence reads: CAGQQILSSYEQYF. Written as DNA, the CDR3 is TGCGCCGGCCAGCAGATACTCAGCTCCTACGAGCAGTACTTC. The J gene is TRBJ2-7, the V gene TRBV10-1; D unresolved. The germline CDR1 and CDR2 sequences are WNHNN and SYGVQD (reference sequence). The CDR3 contains 14 residues. V was clipped by 11 bases and J by 0 bases, with 17 bases between them.

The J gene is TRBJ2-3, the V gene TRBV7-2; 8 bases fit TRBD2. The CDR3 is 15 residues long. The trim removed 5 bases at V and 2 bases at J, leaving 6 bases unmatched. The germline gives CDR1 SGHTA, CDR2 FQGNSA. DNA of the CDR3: TGTGCCAGCAGCCATAGACTAGCGACCACAGATACGCAGTATTTT. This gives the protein CASSHRLATTDTQYF.